This T cell receptor (beta chain) was documented in a study of cytotoxic CD8 clonotypes in ibrutinib-treated CLL. The overall study: On average, about 97,000 productive rearrangements and 200,000 to 300,000 productive templates per sample.

The protocol was immunoSEQ multiplex PCR, while the TCRdb copy is restricted to in-frame clones and leaves out a portion. The table has approximately 210,000 clones, about 72% seen once. This clone has only a few counts. The germline V gene encodes CDR1 SEHNR and CDR2 FQNEAQ (reference sequence). The CDR3 contains 17 residues. V shed 2 bases, J shed 9 bases, and the junction held 13 bases outside the gene matches. This clonotype originated in a human donor with chronic lymphocytic leukemia. Sample: PBMCs, taken after 24 months of ibrutinib treatment. The rearrangement joins TRBV7-9 to TRBJ2-1, with 10 bases that match TRBD2. In DNA form, the CDR3 reads TGTGCCAGCAGCTTATTACCGGGGCTAGCGGGAGTGGGTGAGCAGTTCTTC. Amino acids: CASSLLPGLAGVGEQFF.